This T cell receptor (beta chain) was sequenced during a study of blood T cell repertoires in COVID-19. Study background: Sample material is recorded as cDNA or gDNA derived from T cells, B-cell-depleted T cells, or PBMCs.

Per the original methods: Reference gene primers were amplified, and this amplification served to estimate nucleated cell counts. Only in-frame clones appear in the TCRdb table, and some are missing; sequencing was by immunoSEQ multiplex PCR. V, J and clone size derive from that table, while D and trimming were established from the DNA sequence. This table holds 250,000 to 300,000 clones, 80% to 90% found once. V lost 4 bases and J lost 7, with 16 bases in between. Germline V gene lookup returns CDR1 LGHDT and CDR2 YNNKEL (reference sequence). This CDR3 spans 14 amino acids. The gene calls are TRBV3-1 (or the pseudogene TRBV3-2) and TRBJ2-5; tentative D call: TRBD2 (6 bases). The sample was peripheral blood. The clonotype was recovered from a man aged 25-45 years with active or convalescent COVID-19. The CDR3 coding sequence is TGTGCCAGCAGCCCGCTAGCGACTGAGGGGACCCAGTACTTC. The encoded protein is CASSPLATEGTQYF.